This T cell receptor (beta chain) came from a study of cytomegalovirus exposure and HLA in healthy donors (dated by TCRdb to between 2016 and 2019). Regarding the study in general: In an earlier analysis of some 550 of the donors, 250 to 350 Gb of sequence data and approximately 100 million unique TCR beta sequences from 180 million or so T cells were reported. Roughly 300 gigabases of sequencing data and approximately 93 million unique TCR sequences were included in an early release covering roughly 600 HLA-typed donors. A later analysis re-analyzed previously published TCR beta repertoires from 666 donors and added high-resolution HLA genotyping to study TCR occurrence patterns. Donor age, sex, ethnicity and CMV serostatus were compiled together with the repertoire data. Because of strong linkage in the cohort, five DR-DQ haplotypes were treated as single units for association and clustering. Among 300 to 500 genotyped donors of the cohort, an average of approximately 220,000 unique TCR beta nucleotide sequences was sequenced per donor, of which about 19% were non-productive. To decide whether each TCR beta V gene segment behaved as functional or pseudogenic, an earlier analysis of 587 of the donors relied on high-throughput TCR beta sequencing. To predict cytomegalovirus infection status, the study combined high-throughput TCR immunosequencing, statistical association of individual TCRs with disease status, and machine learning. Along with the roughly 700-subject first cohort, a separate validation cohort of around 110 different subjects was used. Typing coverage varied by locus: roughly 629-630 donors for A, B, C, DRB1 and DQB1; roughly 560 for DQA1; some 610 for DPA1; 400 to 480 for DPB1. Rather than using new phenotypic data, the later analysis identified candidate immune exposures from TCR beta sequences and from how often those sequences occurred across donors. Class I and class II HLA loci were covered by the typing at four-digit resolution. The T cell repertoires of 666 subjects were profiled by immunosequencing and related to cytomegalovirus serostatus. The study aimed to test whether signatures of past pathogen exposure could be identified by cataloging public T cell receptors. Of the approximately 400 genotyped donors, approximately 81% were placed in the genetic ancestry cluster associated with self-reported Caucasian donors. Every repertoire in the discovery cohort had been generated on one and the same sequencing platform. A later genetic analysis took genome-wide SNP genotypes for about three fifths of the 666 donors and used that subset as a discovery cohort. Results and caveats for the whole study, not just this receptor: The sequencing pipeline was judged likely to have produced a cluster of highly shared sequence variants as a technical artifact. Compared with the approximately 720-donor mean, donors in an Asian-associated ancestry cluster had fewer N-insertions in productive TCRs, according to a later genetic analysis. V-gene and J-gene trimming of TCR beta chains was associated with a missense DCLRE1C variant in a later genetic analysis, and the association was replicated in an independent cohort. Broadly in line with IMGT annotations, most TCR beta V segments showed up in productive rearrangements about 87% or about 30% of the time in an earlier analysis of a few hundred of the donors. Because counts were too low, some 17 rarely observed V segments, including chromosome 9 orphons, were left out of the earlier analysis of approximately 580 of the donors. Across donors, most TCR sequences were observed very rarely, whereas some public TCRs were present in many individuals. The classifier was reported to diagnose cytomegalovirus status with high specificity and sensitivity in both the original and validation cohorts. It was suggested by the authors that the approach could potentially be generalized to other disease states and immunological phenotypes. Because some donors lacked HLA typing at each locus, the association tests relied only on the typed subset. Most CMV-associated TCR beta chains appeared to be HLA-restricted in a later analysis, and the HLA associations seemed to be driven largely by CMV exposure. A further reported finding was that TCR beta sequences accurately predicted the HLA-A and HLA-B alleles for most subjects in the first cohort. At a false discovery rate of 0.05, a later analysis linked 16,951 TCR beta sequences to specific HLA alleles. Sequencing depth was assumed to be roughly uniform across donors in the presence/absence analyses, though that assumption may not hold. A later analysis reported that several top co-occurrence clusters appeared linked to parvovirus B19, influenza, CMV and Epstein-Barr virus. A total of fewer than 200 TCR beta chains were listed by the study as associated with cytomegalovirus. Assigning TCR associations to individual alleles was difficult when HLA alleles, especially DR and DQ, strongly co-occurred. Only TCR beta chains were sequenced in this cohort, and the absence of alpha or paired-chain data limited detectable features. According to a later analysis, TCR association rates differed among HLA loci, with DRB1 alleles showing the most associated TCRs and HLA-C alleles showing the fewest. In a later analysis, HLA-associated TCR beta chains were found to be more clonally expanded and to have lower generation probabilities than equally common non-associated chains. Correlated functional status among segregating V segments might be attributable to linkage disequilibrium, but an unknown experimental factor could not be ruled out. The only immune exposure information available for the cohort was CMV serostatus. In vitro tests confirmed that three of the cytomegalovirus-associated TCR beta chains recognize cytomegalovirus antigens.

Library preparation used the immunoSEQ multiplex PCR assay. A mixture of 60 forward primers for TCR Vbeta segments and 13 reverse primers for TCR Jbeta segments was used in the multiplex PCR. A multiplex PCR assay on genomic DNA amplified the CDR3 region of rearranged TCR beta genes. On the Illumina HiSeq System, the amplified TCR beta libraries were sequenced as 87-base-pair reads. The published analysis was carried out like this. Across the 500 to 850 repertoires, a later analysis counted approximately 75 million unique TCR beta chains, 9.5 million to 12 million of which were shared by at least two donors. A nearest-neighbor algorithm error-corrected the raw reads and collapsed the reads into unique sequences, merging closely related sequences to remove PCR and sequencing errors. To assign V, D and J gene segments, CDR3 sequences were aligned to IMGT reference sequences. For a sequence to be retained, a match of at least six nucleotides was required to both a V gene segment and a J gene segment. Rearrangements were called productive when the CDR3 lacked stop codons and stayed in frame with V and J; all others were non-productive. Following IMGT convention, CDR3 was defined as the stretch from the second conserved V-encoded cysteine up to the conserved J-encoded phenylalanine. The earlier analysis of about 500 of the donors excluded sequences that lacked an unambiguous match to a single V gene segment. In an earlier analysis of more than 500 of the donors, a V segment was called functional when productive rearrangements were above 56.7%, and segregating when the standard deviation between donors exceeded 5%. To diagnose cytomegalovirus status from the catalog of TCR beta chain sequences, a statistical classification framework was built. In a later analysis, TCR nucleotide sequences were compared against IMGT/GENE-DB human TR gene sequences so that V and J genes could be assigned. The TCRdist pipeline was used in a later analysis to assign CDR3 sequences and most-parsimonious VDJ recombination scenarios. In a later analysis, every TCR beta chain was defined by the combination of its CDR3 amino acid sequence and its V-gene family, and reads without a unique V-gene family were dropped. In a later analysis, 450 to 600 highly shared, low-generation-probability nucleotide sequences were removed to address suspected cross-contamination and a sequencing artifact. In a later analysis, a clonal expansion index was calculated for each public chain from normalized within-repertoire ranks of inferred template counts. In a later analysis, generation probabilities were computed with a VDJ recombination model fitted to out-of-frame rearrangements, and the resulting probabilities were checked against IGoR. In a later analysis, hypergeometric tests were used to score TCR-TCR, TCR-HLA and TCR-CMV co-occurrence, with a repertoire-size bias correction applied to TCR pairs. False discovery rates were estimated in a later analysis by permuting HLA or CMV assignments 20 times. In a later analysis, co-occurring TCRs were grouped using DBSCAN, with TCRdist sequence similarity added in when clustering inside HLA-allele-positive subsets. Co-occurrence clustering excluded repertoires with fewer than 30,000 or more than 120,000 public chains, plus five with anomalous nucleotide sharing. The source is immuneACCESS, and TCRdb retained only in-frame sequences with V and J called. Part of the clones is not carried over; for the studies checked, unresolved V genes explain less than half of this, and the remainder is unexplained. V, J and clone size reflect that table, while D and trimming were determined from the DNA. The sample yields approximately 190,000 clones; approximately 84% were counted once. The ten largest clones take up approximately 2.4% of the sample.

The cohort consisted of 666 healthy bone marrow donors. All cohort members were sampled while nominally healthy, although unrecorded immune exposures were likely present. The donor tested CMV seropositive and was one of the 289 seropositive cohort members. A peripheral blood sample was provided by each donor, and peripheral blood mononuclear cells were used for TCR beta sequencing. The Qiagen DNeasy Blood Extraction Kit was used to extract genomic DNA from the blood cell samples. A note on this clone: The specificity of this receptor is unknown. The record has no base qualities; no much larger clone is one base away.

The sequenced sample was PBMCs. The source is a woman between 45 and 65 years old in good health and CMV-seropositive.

CDR3 protein: CASTPVGQNYEQYF. The DNA reads as follows: TGTGCCAGCACCCCCGTGGGACAGAATTACGAGCAGTACTTC. The sequence links TRBV7-8 to TRBJ2-7; 7 bases in the junction line up with TRBD1. Spanning cysteine to phenylalanine, the CDR3 consists of 14 amino acids. The entry retains the CDR3 DNA only, 42 bases that are in frame from base 1. Trimming leaves V shorter by 7 bases and J shorter by 4 bases, with the junction holding 10 bases beyond the gene matches. Sequences SGHVS (CDR1) and FQNEAQ (CDR2) are obtained from the germline V gene.